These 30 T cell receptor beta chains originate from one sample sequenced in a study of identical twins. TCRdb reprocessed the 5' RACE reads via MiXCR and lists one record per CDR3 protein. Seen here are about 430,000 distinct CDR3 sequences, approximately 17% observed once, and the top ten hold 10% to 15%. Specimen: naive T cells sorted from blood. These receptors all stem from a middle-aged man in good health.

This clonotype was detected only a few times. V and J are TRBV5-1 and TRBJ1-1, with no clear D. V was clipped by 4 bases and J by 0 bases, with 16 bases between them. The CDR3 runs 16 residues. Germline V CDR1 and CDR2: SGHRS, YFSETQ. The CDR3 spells CASSPSLRLMNTEAFF. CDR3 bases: TGCGCCAGCAGCCCTAGTCTACGATTAATGAACACTGAAGCTTTCTTT.

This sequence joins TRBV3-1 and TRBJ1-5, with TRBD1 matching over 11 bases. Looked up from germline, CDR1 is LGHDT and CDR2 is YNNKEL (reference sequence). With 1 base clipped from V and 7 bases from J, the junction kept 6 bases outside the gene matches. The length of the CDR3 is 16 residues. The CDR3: CASSQGGTGGRQPQHF. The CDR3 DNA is TGTGCCAGCAGCCAAGGAGGGACAGGGGGAAGGCAGCCCCAGCATTTT.

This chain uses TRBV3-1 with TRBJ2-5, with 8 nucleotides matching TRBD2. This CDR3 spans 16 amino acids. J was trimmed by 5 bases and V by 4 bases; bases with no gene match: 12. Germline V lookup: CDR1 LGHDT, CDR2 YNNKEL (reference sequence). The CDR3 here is CASSPLQGLARETQYF. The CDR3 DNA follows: TGTGCCAGCAGCCCCCTCCAAGGACTAGCTCGGGAGACCCAGTACTTC.

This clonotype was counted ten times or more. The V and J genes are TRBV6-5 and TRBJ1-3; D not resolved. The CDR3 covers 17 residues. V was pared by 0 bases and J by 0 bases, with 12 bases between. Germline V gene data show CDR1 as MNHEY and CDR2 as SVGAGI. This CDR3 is CASSYSWSVSSGNTIYF. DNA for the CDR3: TGTGCCAGCAGTTACTCTTGGTCTGTTAGCTCTGGAAACACCATATATTTT.

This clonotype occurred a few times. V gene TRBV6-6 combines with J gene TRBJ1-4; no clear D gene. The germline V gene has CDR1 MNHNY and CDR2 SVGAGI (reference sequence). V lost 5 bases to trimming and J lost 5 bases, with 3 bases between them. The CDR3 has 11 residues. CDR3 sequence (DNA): TGTGCCAGCAGTACGAATGAAAAACTGTTTTTT. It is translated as CASSTNEKLFF.

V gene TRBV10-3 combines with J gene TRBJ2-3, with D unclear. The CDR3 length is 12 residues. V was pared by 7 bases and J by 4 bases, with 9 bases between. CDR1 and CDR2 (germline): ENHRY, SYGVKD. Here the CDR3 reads CAITNGPDTQYF. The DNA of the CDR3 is TGTGCCATCACCAACGGGCCAGATACGCAGTATTTT.

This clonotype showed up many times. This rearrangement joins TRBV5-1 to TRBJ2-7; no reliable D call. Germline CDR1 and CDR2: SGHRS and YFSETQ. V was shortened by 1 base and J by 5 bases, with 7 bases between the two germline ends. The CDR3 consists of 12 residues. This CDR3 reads CASSLFGHEQYF. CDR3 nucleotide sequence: TGCGCCAGCAGCTTGTTTGGTCACGAGCAGTACTTC.

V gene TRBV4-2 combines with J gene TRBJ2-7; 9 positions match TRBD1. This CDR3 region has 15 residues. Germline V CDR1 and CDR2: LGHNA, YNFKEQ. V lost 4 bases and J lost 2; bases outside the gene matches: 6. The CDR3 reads CASSLETGGAYEQYF. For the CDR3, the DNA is TGTGCCAGCAGCCTAGAGACAGGGGGTGCCTACGAGCAGTACTTC.

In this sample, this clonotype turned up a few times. The CDR3 spells CASSEIDGVSGGAYRETQYF. Written as DNA, the CDR3 is TGCGCCAGCAGTGAGATAGATGGCGTTAGCGGGGGGGCATATAGGGAGACCCAGTACTTC. The chain joins TRBV10-2 to TRBJ2-5, with TRBD2 matching over 11 bases. The CDR3 has 20 amino acids. The germline CDR1 and CDR2 sequences are WSHSY and SAAADI. V shed 2 bases, J shed 5 bases, and the junction held 19 bases outside the gene matches.

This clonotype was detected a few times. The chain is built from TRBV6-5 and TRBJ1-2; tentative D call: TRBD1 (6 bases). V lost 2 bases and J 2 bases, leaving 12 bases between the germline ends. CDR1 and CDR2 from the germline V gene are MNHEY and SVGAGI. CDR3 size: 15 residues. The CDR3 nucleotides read TGTGCCAGCAGTTACACAGGGAAGGACAACTATGGCTACACCTTC. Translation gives CASSYTGKDNYGYTF.

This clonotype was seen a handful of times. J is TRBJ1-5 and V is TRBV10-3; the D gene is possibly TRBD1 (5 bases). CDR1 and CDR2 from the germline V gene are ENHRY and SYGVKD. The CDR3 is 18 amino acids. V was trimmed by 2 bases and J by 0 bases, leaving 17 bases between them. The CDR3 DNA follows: TGTGCCATCAGTGAGGGGAGGGGTATGAGTGGTAGCAATCAGCCCCAGCATTTT. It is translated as CAISEGRGMSGSNQPQHF.

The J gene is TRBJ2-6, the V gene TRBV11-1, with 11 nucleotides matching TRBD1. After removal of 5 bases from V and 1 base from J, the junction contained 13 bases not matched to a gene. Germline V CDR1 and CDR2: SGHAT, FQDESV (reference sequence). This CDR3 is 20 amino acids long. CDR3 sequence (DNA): TGTGCCAGCAGCGACACCGGATCATGGGACAGGGGGTCTGGGGCCAACGTCCTGACTTTC. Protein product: CASSDTGSWDRGSGANVLTF.

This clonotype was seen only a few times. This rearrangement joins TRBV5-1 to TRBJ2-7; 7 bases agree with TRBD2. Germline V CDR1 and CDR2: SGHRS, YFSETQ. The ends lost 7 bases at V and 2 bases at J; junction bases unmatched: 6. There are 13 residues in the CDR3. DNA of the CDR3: TGCGCCAGCCGTGCGGGAGATCCCTACGAGCAGTACTTC. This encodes CASRAGDPYEQYF.

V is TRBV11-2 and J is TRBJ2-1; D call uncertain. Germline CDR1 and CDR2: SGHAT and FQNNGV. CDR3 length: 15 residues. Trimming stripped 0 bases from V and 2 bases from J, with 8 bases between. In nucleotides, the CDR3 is TGTGCCAGCAGCTTAGATGTCGGAACCTACAATGAGCAGTTCTTC. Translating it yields CASSLDVGTYNEQFF.

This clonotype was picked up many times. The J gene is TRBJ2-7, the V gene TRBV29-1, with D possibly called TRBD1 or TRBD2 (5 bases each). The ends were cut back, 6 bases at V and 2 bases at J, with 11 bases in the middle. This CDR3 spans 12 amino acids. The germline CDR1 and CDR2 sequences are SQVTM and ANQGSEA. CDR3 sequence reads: CSVRDGTYEQYF. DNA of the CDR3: TGCAGCGTCCGGGACGGGACCTACGAGCAGTACTTC.

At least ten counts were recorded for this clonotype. Written as DNA, the CDR3 is TGCAGTGCTAGGGGACAGGGGCTCGGTGAAGCTTTCTTT. Translated, it gives CSARGQGLGEAFF. This rearrangement joins TRBV20-1 to TRBJ1-1, with TRBD1 identical over 10 bases. The V gene's germline CDR1 is DFQATT and CDR2 SNEGSKA (reference sequence). The CDR3 consists of 13 residues. V lost 3 bases, J lost 7 bases, and 5 bases stayed unmatched.

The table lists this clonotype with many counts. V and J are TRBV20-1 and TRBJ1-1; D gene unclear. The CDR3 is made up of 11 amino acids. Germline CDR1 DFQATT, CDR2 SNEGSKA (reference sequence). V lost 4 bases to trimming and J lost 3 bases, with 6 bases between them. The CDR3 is CSAMVDTEAFF. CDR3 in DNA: TGCAGTGCTATGGTGGACACTGAAGCTTTCTTT.

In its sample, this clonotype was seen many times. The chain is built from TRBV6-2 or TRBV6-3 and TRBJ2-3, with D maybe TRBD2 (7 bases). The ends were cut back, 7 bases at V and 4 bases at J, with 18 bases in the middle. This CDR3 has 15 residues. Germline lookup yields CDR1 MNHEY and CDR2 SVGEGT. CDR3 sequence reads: CASTQTGGPADTQYF. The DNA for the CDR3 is TGTGCCAGCACCCAGACCGGGGGGCCGGCAGATACGCAGTATTTT.

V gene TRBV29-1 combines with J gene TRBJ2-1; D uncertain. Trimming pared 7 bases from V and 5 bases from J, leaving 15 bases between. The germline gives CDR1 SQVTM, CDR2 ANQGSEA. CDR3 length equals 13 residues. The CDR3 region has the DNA TGCAGCGCCTTTAGTTCGGGCCACAATGAGCAGTTCTTC. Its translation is CSAFSSGHNEQFF.

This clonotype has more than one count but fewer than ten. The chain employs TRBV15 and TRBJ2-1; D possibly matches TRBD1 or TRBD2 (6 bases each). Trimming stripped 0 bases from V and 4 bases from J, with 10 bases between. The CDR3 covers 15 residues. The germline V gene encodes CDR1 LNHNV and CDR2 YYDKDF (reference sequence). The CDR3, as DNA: TGTGCCACCAGCAGAGAACAGGGACTTTACAATGAGCAGTTCTTC. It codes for CATSREQGLYNEQFF. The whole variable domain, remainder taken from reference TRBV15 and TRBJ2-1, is DAMVIQNPRYQVTQFGKPVTLSCSQTLNHNVMYWYQQKSSQAPKLLFHYYDKDFNNEADTPDNFQSRRPNTSFCFLDIRSPGLGDTAMYLCATSREQGLYNEQFFGPGTRLTVL.

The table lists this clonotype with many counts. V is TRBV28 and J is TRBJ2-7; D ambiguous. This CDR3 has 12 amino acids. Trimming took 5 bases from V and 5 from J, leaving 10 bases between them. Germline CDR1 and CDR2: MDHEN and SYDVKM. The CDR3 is CASSRPLNEQYF. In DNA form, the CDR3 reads TGTGCCAGCAGTCGTCCACTTAACGAGCAGTACTTC.

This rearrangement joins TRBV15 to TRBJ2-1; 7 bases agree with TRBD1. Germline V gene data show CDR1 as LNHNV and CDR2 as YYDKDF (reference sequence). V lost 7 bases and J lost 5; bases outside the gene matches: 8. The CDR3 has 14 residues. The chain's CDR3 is CATKPRDSNNEQFF. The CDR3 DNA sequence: TGTGCCACCAAACCCCGGGACAGTAACAATGAGCAGTTCTTC. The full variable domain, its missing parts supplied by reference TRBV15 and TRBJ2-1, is DAMVIQNPRYQVTQFGKPVTLSCSQTLNHNVMYWYQQKSSQAPKLLFHYYDKDFNNEADTPDNFQSRRPNTSFCFLDIRSPGLGDTAMYLCATKPRDSNNEQFFGPGTRLTVL.

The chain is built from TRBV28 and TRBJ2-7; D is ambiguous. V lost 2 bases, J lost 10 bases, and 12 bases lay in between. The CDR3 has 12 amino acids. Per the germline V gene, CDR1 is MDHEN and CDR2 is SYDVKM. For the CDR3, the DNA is TGTGCCAGCAGTTTACGCTACGCCCTTCAGTACTTC. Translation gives CASSLRYALQYF.

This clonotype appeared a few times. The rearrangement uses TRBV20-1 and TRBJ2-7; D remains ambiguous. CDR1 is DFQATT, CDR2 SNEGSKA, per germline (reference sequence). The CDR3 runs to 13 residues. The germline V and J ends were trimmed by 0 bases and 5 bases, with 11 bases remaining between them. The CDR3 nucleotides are TGCAGTGCTAGAGATAGCCCGATACACGAGCAGTACTTC. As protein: CSARDSPIHEQYF.

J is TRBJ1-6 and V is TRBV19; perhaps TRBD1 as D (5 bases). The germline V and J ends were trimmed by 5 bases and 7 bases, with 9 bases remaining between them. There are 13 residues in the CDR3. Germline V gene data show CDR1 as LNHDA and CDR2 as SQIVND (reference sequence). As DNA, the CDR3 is TGTGCCAGTAGTGACACAGGAAATTCACCCCTCCACTTT. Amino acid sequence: CASSDTGNSPLHF.

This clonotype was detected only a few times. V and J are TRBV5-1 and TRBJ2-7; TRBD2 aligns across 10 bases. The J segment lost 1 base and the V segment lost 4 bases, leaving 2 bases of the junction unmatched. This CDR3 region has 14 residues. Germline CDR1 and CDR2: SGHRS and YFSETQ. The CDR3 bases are TGCGCCAGCAGCACGACTAGCGGGTCCTACGAGCAGTACTTC. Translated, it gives CASSTTSGSYEQYF.

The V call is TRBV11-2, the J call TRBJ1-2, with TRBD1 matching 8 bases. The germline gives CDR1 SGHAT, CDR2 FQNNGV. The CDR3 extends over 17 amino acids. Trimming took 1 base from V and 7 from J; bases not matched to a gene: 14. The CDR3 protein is CASSLVPRLTQGGGYTF. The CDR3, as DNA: TGTGCCAGCAGCTTAGTTCCAAGGTTGACACAGGGGGGTGGCTACACCTTC.

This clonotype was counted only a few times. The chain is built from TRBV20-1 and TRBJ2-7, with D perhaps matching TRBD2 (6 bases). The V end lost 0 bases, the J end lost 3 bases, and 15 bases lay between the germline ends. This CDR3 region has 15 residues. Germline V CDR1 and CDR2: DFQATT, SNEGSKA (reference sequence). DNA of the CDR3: TGCAGTGCTAGAGATCGGGGGACCGTCCGCTACGAGCAGTACTTC. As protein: CSARDRGTVRYEQYF.

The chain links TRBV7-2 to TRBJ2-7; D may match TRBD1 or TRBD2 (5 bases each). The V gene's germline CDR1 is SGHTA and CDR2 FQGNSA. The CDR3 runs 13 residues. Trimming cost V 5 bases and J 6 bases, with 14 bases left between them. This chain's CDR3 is CASSAGTVGEQYF. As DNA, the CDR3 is TGTGCCAGCAGCGCAGGGACCGTGGGCGAGCAGTACTTC.

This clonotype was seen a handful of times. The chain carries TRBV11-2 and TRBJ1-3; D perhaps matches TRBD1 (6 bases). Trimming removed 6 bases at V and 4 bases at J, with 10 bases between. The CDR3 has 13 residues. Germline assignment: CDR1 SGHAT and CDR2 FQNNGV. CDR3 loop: CASSLTGGNTIYF. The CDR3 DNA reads TGTGCCAGCAGTCTCACAGGGGGAAACACCATATATTTT.